The present entry profiles one T cell receptor (beta chain) with its context. The antigen this receptor binds is unknown. Base qualities are not recorded, but no much larger clone differs from it by a single base. The cohort comprised around 700 healthy bone marrow donors. Cohort members were all nominally healthy when sampled, although unrecorded immune exposures were likely present. The donor tested CMV seronegative, placing the donor among the 350 to 400 seronegative members of the cohort. A peripheral blood sample was collected from each donor, and TCR beta sequencing was performed on peripheral blood mononuclear cells. Genomic DNA was extracted from the blood cell samples with the Qiagen DNeasy Blood Extraction Kit. The record originates from a study of cytomegalovirus exposure and HLA in healthy donors (dated by TCRdb to about 2017). About the study as a whole: An earlier analysis of 587 of the donors reported approximately 280 Gb of sequence data and some 110 million unique TCR beta sequences obtained from around 170 million T cells. About 280 gigabases of sequencing data and roughly 81 million unique TCR sequences made up an early release that covered 640 HLA-typed donors. Of the roughly 400 genotyped donors, about 84% fell in the genetic ancestry cluster associated with self-reported Caucasian donors. The study aimed to test whether signatures of past pathogen exposure could be identified by cataloging public T cell receptors. The T cell repertoires of 666 subjects were profiled by immunosequencing and related to cytomegalovirus serostatus. Besides the first cohort of under 700 subjects, a separate validation cohort made up of over a hundred different subjects was used. The study combined high-throughput TCR immunosequencing, statistical association of individual TCRs with disease status, and machine learning to predict cytomegalovirus infection status. To study patterns of TCR occurrence, a later analysis re-analyzed previously published TCR beta repertoires from hundreds of donors and added high-resolution HLA genotyping. The later analysis used no new phenotypic data to find candidate immune exposures, relying instead on TCR beta sequences and their occurrence across donors. An earlier analysis of around 640 of the donors used high-throughput TCR beta sequencing to judge whether each TCR beta V gene segment behaved as functional or pseudogenic. Alongside the repertoire data, information on donor age, sex, ethnicity and CMV serostatus was compiled. In a later genetic analysis, genome-wide SNP genotypes for about three fifths of the 666 donors were used, and that subset was treated as a discovery cohort. All discovery cohort repertoires had been generated using a single sequencing platform. HLA typing covered class I and class II loci at four-digit resolution. The number of donors typed differed by locus, with about 629-640 for A, B, C, DRB1 and DQB1, around 500 for DQA1, nearly 610 for DPA1, and over 400 for DPB1. Roughly 5 DR-DQ haplotypes were handled as single units for association and clustering because linkage in the cohort was strong. Among about 390 genotyped donors of the cohort, an average of about 240,000 unique TCR beta nucleotide sequences were sequenced per donor, 15% to 20% of them non-productive.

The library was obtained by the immunoSEQ multiplex PCR assay. For the multiplex PCR, a mixture combining 60 forward primers for TCR Vbeta segments and 13 reverse primers for TCR Jbeta segments was used. The CDR3 region of rearranged TCR beta genes was amplified from genomic DNA by a multiplex PCR assay. Amplified TCR beta libraries were sequenced as 87-base-pair reads on the Illumina HiSeq System. The original methods were these. In a later analysis, 80 million or so unique TCR beta chains were counted across the 650 to 700 repertoires, and roughly 11 million of these chains were shared by at least two donors. To remove PCR and sequencing errors, raw reads were error-corrected and collapsed into unique sequences using a nearest-neighbor algorithm that merged closely related sequences. CDR3 sequences were aligned to IMGT reference sequences to assign V, D and J gene segments. Each retained sequence needed at least a six-nucleotide match to both a V gene segment and a J gene segment. A rearrangement counted as productive if the CDR3 had no stop codons and remained in frame with V and J, and every other rearrangement counted as non-productive. CDR3 was defined according to IMGT convention as the region running from the second conserved V-encoded cysteine to the conserved J-encoded phenylalanine. Sequences without an unambiguous match to a single V gene segment were excluded from the earlier analysis of about 640 of the donors. In an earlier analysis of 500 to 750 of the donors, V segments were called functional above 56.7% productive rearrangements and were called segregating when the between-donor standard deviation exceeded 5%. A statistical classification framework was developed to diagnose cytomegalovirus status using the catalog of TCR beta chain sequences. A later analysis assigned V and J genes by comparing TCR nucleotide sequences with IMGT/GENE-DB human TR gene sequences. The TCRdist pipeline was used in a later analysis to assign CDR3 sequences and most-parsimonious VDJ recombination scenarios. In a later analysis, each TCR beta chain was defined by its CDR3 amino acid sequence together with its V-gene family, and reads without a unique V-gene family were excluded. To address suspected cross-contamination and a sequencing artifact, a later analysis removed under 600 highly shared, low-generation-probability nucleotide sequences. In a later analysis, a clonal expansion index was calculated for each public chain from normalized within-repertoire ranks of inferred template counts. In a later analysis, generation probabilities were computed using a VDJ recombination model fitted to out-of-frame rearrangements, and the results were checked against IGoR. In a later analysis, TCR-TCR, TCR-HLA and TCR-CMV co-occurrence was scored with hypergeometric tests, and a repertoire-size bias correction was applied to TCR pairs. To estimate false discovery rates, a later analysis permuted the HLA or CMV assignments 20 times. In a later analysis, co-occurring TCRs were grouped with DBSCAN, and TCRdist sequence similarity was added when clustering was performed within HLA-allele-positive subsets. Repertoires with fewer than 30,000 or more than 120,000 public chains were left out of co-occurrence clustering, as were a few repertoires with anomalous nucleotide sharing. This is the immuneACCESS table as TCRdb keeps it, with only in-frame sequences that have V and J called. A part of the clones is gone; compared with another copy, unresolved V genes explain less than half, and the rest is unexplained. From that table come the V and J calls and clone size; the DNA was used to work out D and trimming. This sample gives roughly 100,000 clones in total; approximately 70% of them show up just once. 2.5% to 4% of the sample lies in the top ten.

Results and caveats for the whole study, not just this receptor: In the study, roughly 160 TCR beta chains were listed as associated with cytomegalovirus. The presence/absence analyses assumed that sequencing depth was roughly uniform across donors, and that assumption may not be true. A cluster of highly shared sequence variants was judged likely to represent a technical artifact of the sequencing pipeline. At a false discovery rate of 0.05, a later analysis linked about 16,000 TCR beta sequences to specific HLA alleles. Correlated functional status among segregating V segments might be attributable to linkage disequilibrium, but an unknown experimental factor could not be ruled out. Because counts were too low, seventeen rarely observed V segments, including chromosome 9 orphons, were excluded from the earlier analysis of 587 of the donors. According to a later analysis, most CMV-associated TCR beta chains appeared to be HLA-restricted, and the HLA associations seemed to be driven largely by CMV exposure. Most TCR sequences were seen in very few donors, while some public TCRs were found in many individuals. A later genetic analysis associated a missense DCLRE1C variant with V-gene and J-gene trimming of TCR beta chains, and an independent cohort replicated the association. Cytomegalovirus status was reported to be diagnosed by the classifier with high specificity and sensitivity in both the original and validation cohorts. In an earlier analysis of 587 of the donors, most TCR beta V segments were observed in productive rearrangements about 87% or about 30% of the time, broadly matching IMGT annotations. In a later analysis, TCR association rates were found to vary across HLA loci, with the most associated TCRs seen for DRB1 alleles and the fewest for HLA-C alleles. Because HLA typing was unavailable for some donors at each locus, only the typed subset was used in association tests. When HLA alleles, especially DR and DQ, strongly co-occurred, attributing TCR associations to individual alleles was difficult. In this cohort, only TCR beta chains were sequenced, and detectable features were limited by the absence of alpha or paired-chain data. The authors suggested that the approach could potentially be extended to other disease states and immunological phenotypes. Three of the identified cytomegalovirus-associated TCR beta chains were confirmed in vitro to be specific for cytomegalovirus antigens. CMV serostatus was the only immune exposure information available for the cohort. A later genetic analysis reported fewer N-insertions in productive TCRs among donors in an Asian-associated ancestry cluster than the approximately 670-donor mean. A further reported finding was that TCR beta sequences accurately predicted the HLA-A and HLA-B alleles for most subjects in the first cohort. According to a later analysis, parvovirus B19, influenza, CMV and Epstein-Barr virus appeared linked to several top co-occurrence clusters. In a later analysis, HLA-associated TCR beta chains were found to be more clonally expanded and to have lower generation probabilities than equally common non-associated chains.

The sequence derives from a woman in her forties or fifties in good health and CMV-seronegative. The sequenced sample was PBMCs.

The nucleotide sequence is given as TGTGCCAGCAGCGTATTCGACAGGGGACAAGAGACCCAGTACTTC. Translated, it reads CASSVFDRGQETQYF. The chain links TRBV11-2 with TRBJ2-5, with TRBD1 identical over 8 junction bases. CDR3 length: 15 amino acids, cysteine to phenylalanine. The DNA shown is the 45-base CDR3, in frame from base 1. CDR1 and CDR2 (SGHAT, FQNNGV) derive from the germline V gene. For this chain, trimming is 5 bases at the V end and 2 bases at the J end, and the number of junction bases without a gene match is 7.